This TCR beta chain was sequenced in a study of cytomegalovirus exposure and HLA in healthy donors (dated 2017 in TCRdb). Looking at the study overall: According to a later analysis, the 120 or so validation repertoires were produced on the same platform as the roughly 700 repertoires of the first cohort. To predict cytomegalovirus infection status, the study brought together high-throughput TCR immunosequencing, statistical association of individual TCRs with disease status, and machine learning. The study was designed to test whether signatures of past pathogen exposure could be identified by cataloging public T cell receptors. Along with the approximately 600-subject first cohort, a separate validation cohort of about 110 different subjects was used.

The junction shows trimming of 6 bases on V and 14 bases on J, and the gene matches do not reach 9 bases of it. Including cysteine and phenylalanine, the CDR3 has 13 amino acids. Only CDR3 DNA is held: 39 bases, read in frame from base 1. Reading the germline V gene gives CDR1 MNHEY and CDR2 SVGAGI. On the study overall, not on this receptor specifically: In the study, some 160 TCR beta chains were listed as associated with cytomegalovirus. In vitro tests confirmed that three of the cytomegalovirus-associated TCR beta chains recognize cytomegalovirus antigens. Of the cluster scores, approximately 95% were above 0 in a later analysis, which found that TCRs clustered in the first cohort also tended to co-occur in the 110 or so validation repertoires. All 110 or so repertoires were used to score co-occurrence in the validation cohort in a later analysis, because that analysis had no HLA typing for the cohort. According to the authors, the approach could potentially be generalized to other disease states and immunological phenotypes. Cytomegalovirus status was reported to be diagnosed by the classifier with high specificity and sensitivity in both the original and validation cohorts. While some public TCRs were present in many individuals, most TCR sequences turned up only very rarely across donors.

The donors belonged to the validation cohort of around 120 subjects, which was separate from the roughly 700-subject first cohort. A word on this clone: Its antigen has not been determined. No per-base quality is available; no much larger clone lies one base away.

Libraries were prepared through the immunoSEQ multiplex PCR assay. The authors' analysis ran thus. To diagnose cytomegalovirus status from the catalog of TCR beta chain sequences, a statistical classification framework was built. Here the immuneACCESS table is served through TCRdb, limited to in-frame sequences with V and J called. Missing clones are a known gap in these copies; in checked studies unresolved V genes cover under half, and the rest lacks a known reason. That table is the source of V, J and clone size, and D and trimming were worked out from the DNA. Counted in this sample were some 170,000 clones; about 86% of them appeared once. 5% to 7% of the sample is in the top ten clones.

Specimen: PBMCs. The sequence came from a woman between 25 and 40 years old in good health and CMV-seronegative. The rearranged segments are TRBV6-5 and TRBJ2-1; TRBD2 aligns with 11 central bases. The CDR3 protein is CASRALAGGREFF. The nucleotides read TGTGCCAGCAGGGCTTTAGCGGGAGGGCGGGAGTTCTTC.